A single sample gave rise to the 14 T cell receptor beta chains below, sequenced in a study of T cell repertoires in cytomegalovirus infection. Each CDR3 protein gets one entry after TCRdb re-called the reads with MiXCR. The data show around 900,000 distinct CDR3 sequences, roughly 30% seen once. Their antigen targets remain unknown. The sample in question was cultured CD8+ T cells from PBMCs, obtained from culture after CMV antigen stimulation. Source of these receptors: a human donor in good health (CMV status not recorded). Some clones in this sample may be carry-over from other donors' samples.

A few counts support this clonotype. The chain carries TRBV19 and TRBJ2-7; 8 nucleotides agree with TRBD1. The CDR3 totals 17 residues. CDR1 and CDR2 from the germline V gene are LNHDA and SQIVND (reference sequence). Trimming removed 5 bases from V and 2 bases from J; junction bases left unmatched: 14. The CDR3 spells CASSPRDRSQPPYEQYF. The CDR3 DNA reads as TGTGCCAGTAGTCCCCGGGACAGGTCACAGCCCCCCTACGAGCAGTACTTC.

The CDR3, as DNA: TGTGCCAGCAGAATGGGGACAGGGTCCAATGAGCAGTTCTTC. This translates into CASRMGTGSNEQFF. The V and J genes are TRBV12-3 or TRBV12-4 and TRBJ2-1, with 9 positions matching TRBD1. The CDR3 is made up of 14 amino acids. J lost 6 bases, V lost 6 bases, and 6 bases had no gene match.

This clonotype was counted ten times or more. The V and J genes are TRBV7-2 and TRBJ2-2; D unresolved. In germline, CDR1 is SGHTA, CDR2 FQGNSA. V was pared by 8 bases and J by 6 bases, with 10 bases between. The length of the CDR3 is 12 residues. Here the CDR3 DNA reads TGTGCCAGCCGGTGGGAATCCGGGGAGCTGTTTTTT. Translating it yields CASRWESGELFF.

This clonotype occurred many times. V usage is TRBV27 and J usage is TRBJ1-1; D is unclear. The V and J ends lost 2 bases and 0 bases respectively, with 4 bases between them. Looked up from germline, CDR1 is MNHEY and CDR2 is SMNVEV (reference sequence). The CDR3 has 13 residues. The CDR3: CASSLQMNTEAFF. The CDR3 coding sequence is TGTGCCAGCAGTTTACAGATGAACACTGAAGCTTTCTTT.

This clonotype appeared many times. This chain uses TRBV7-8 with TRBJ1-5; 11 nucleotides agree with TRBD1. CDR1 and CDR2 (germline): SGHVS, FQNEAQ. Germline trimming cut 3 bases from V and 3 bases from J; bases unmatched to any gene: 7. This CDR3 has 17 amino acids. CDR3 loop: CASSFPGDRGNNQPQHF. The CDR3 bases are TGTGCCAGCAGCTTCCCCGGGGACAGGGGGAACAATCAGCCCCAGCATTTT.

This clonotype was seen a few times. The chain couples TRBV7-9 to TRBJ1-4; TRBD1 might be the D (5 bases). This CDR3 is built from 18 residues. CDR1 is SEHNR, CDR2 FQNEAQ, per germline (reference sequence). V lost 4 bases and J 4 bases, leaving 22 bases between the germline ends. CDR3 sequence reads: CASSSSRQGMRINEKLFF. In nucleotides, the CDR3 is TGTGCCAGCAGCTCCTCCAGGCAGGGAATGAGGATTAATGAAAAACTGTTTTTT.

As concerns this clonotype: One end of the junction does not line up with germline, which may come from a read error. The rearrangement links TRBV7-8 to TRBJ2-3, with D possibly being TRBD2 (5 bases). Germline CDR1 and CDR2: SGHVS and FQNEAQ. The CDR3 is made up of 19 amino acids. CDR3: CVSSRSLLPRADSTDTQYF. The CDR3 DNA is TGTGTCAGCAGCCGTTCCCTCCTGCCGCGGGCAGATAGCACAGATACGCAGTATTTT.

In its sample, this clonotype was seen a few times. The rearrangement links TRBV9 to TRBJ2-5; D is unresolved. The germline gives CDR1 SGDLS, CDR2 YYNGEE. Trimming took off 0 bases at V and 2 bases at J, with 11 bases between the two ends. This CDR3 has 15 amino acids. In DNA, the CDR3 is TGTGCCAGCAGCGTAGATGGCAGGCCTCAAGAGACCCAGTACTTC. Encoded protein: CASSVDGRPQETQYF.

This clonotype came up once. At one boundary the junction diverges from the germline segment, which might be a read error. V and J are TRBV5-1 and TRBJ1-2, with D hard to call. CDR1 and CDR2 (germline): SGHRS, YFSETQ. This CDR3 spans 15 amino acids. CDR3 loop: CVSSPWYSVRDGYTF. Here the CDR3 DNA reads TGCGTCAGCAGCCCGTGGTACAGCGTTAGGGATGGCTACACCTTC.

The V and J genes are TRBV28 and TRBJ2-5, with 11 bases fitting TRBD1. The germline V gene has CDR1 MDHEN and CDR2 SYDVKM. The J segment lost 4 bases and the V segment lost 7 bases, leaving 8 bases of the junction unmatched. CDR3 length equals 15 residues. Written as DNA, the CDR3 is TGTGCCAGCATTCTTTCGGACAGGGGGCGAGAGACCCAGTACTTC. This codes for CASILSDRGRETQYF.

This clonotype was observed a few times. The rearrangement joins TRBV28 to TRBJ1-5; 8 nucleotides match TRBD1. The germline V gene has CDR1 MDHEN and CDR2 SYDVKM. V was clipped by 3 bases and J by 4 bases; unmatched bases: 14. The CDR3 length is 18 residues. The CDR3 DNA is TGTGCCAGCAGTTTGGAATTTACCCCGGACAGGGCTAATCAGCCCCAGCATTTT. Residues: CASSLEFTPDRANQPQHF.

The genes are TRBV28 and TRBJ2-2; D gene unclear. The CDR3 contains 15 residues. Trimming cost V 3 bases and J 1 base, with 9 bases left between them. Germline V gene sequence: CDR1 MDHEN, CDR2 SYDVKM. DNA for the CDR3: TGTGCCAGCAGTTTGACGCCGCAGAACACCGGGGAGCTGTTTTTT. Encoded protein: CASSLTPQNTGELFF.

V gene TRBV28 combines with J gene TRBJ2-1, with D possibly being TRBD2 (7 bases). Trimming cost V 6 bases and J 4 bases, with 19 bases left between them. Germline V CDR1 and CDR2: MDHEN, SYDVKM. The CDR3 covers 16 residues. The CDR3 spells CASRELGGAGYNEQFF. CDR3 coding DNA: TGTGCCAGCAGGGAACTAGGGGGGGCGGGGTACAATGAGCAGTTCTTC.

CDR3 nucleotides: TGTGCCAGCAGCGGGGGGTGGACCCTCCACTTT. This encodes CASSGGWTLHF. V and J are TRBV27 and TRBJ1-6, with D perhaps TRBD1 (5 bases). There are 11 residues in the CDR3. The ends were cut back, 6 bases at V and 14 bases at J, with 11 bases in the middle. In germline, CDR1 is MNHEY, CDR2 SMNVEV (reference sequence).